A single sample gave rise to the 24 T cell receptor beta chains below, sequenced in a study of blood T cell repertoires in COVID-19. Produced via immunoSEQ multiplex PCR; TCRdb's table is partial and in-frame only. The sample contains roughly 40,000 clones, around 91% of which appear only once. Sequences were obtained from peripheral blood. These receptors were obtained from a man over 45 with active COVID-19.

The V gene is TRBV3-1 (or the pseudogene TRBV3-2), the J gene TRBJ2-3; 9 nucleotides agree with TRBD2. The germline CDR1 and CDR2 sequences are LGHDT and YNNKEL (reference sequence). The J segment lost 3 bases and the V segment lost 0 bases, leaving 7 bases of the junction unmatched. The CDR3 extends over 17 amino acids. The CDR3 spells CASSQDGRLAVTDTQYF. The CDR3 DNA reads as TGTGCCAGCAGCCAAGATGGGCGACTAGCGGTAACAGATACGCAGTATTTT.

The J gene is TRBJ1-2, the V gene TRBV12-3 or TRBV12-4; D remains ambiguous. This CDR3 is built from 13 residues. V dropped 1 base and J dropped 4 bases, with 7 bases sitting between them. This CDR3 reads CASSLDTVYGYTF. The CDR3 DNA follows: TGTGCCAGCAGTTTAGACACCGTCTATGGCTACACCTTC.

J is TRBJ2-5 and V is TRBV5-1; 10 nucleotides match TRBD1. CDR1 is SGHRS, CDR2 YFSETQ, per germline. The J segment lost 0 bases and the V segment lost 3 bases, leaving 2 bases of the junction unmatched. The CDR3 totals 15 residues. CDR3 protein: CASSYGQGDQETQYF. The CDR3 bases are TGCGCCAGCAGCTATGGACAGGGGGACCAAGAGACCCAGTACTTC.

V gene TRBV24-1 combines with J gene TRBJ2-1; 14 bases fit TRBD2. The germline V gene encodes CDR1 KGHDR and CDR2 SFDVKD. Losses at the gene ends were 4 bases for V and 6 bases for J; bases not matched to a gene: 4. There are 16 residues in the CDR3. CDR3 region: CATSDKGLAGGNEQFF. As DNA, the CDR3 is TGTGCCACCAGTGACAAAGGACTAGCGGGAGGCAATGAGCAGTTCTTC.

This clone has only one observation. This chain uses TRBV2 with TRBJ1-4; D may be TRBD1 (5 bases). CDR1 is SNHLY and CDR2 is FYNNEI in the germline V gene. This CDR3 has 15 residues. V gave up 2 bases and J gave up 3 bases, with 10 bases separating them. CDR3 sequence: CASSERGPPNEKLFF. In DNA form, the CDR3 reads TGTGCCAGCAGTGAAAGGGGTCCTCCTAATGAAAAACTGTTTTTT.

The J gene is TRBJ2-3, the V gene TRBV29-1; D might be TRBD2 (5 bases). Trimming took off 1 base at V and 0 bases at J, with 14 bases between the two ends. Germline values: CDR1 SQVTM, CDR2 ANQGSEA. This CDR3 is 16 amino acids long. The CDR3 nucleotides read TGCAGCGTTGAAGCCCGGGAAGCGGCTAGCACAGATACGCAGTATTTT. Translated, it gives CSVEAREAASTDTQYF.

This chain uses TRBV7-2 with TRBJ1-5, with 8 bases aligning to TRBD1. With 5 bases clipped from V and 1 base from J, the junction kept 16 bases outside the gene matches. The V gene's germline CDR1 is SGHTA and CDR2 FQGNSA. The CDR3 contains 19 residues. The CDR3 spells CASSGTTGVSGLSNQPQHF. CDR3 in DNA: TGTGCCAGCAGCGGAACGACAGGGGTTTCGGGCTTAAGCAATCAGCCCCAGCATTTT.

The rearrangement links TRBV19 to TRBJ2-7; 8 positions match TRBD1. The CDR3 runs to 15 residues. The germline CDR1 and CDR2 sequences are LNHDA and SQIVND (reference sequence). Germline trimming cut 5 bases from V and 3 bases from J; bases unmatched to any gene: 9. CDR3: CASSARTGINYEQYF. The CDR3 DNA reads TGTGCCAGTAGTGCAAGGACAGGGATAAACTACGAGCAGTACTTC.

The table lists this clone with a count of one. The CDR3, as DNA: TGTGCCAGCAGCTTGGTTGGGAGAGAGCAGTTCTTC. This codes for CASSLVGREQFF. The rearrangement uses TRBV5-4 and TRBJ2-1; maybe TRBD2 (5 bases). V was pared by 0 bases and J by 10 bases, with 8 bases between. The CDR3 has 12 residues. Germline V gives CDR1 SGHNT, CDR2 YYREEE (reference sequence).

The rearrangement joins TRBV30 to TRBJ1-1, with TRBD1 matching 9 bases. With V trimmed by 3 bases and J by 11 bases, 7 bases remained unmatched. CDR1 and CDR2 (germline): GTSNPN, SVGIG (reference sequence). This CDR3 region has 12 residues. Written as DNA, the CDR3 is TGTGCCTGGAGGGGGACAGGGACAACGGCTTTCTTT. This sequence encodes CAWRGTGTTAFF.

On this clone itself: Compared with germline, one end of the junction differs, possibly owing to a read error. This chain connects TRBV27 to TRBJ2-1; 9 bases align to TRBD2. Germline CDR1 MNHEY, CDR2 SMNVEV (reference sequence). The CDR3 runs 14 residues. This CDR3 is CASSLSETSGSQVF. The CDR3 DNA is TGTGCCAGCAGTTTATCGGAGACTAGCGGAAGTCAGGTCTTC.

The chain uses TRBV28 and TRBJ1-4, with D tentatively TRBD1 (6 bases). V was clipped by 5 bases and J by 4 bases, with 14 bases between them. The CDR3 has 15 amino acids. Germline CDR1 MDHEN, CDR2 SYDVKM. CDR3 sequence (DNA): TGTGCCAGCAGTCCCCTACAGGGAGTTAATGAAAAACTGTTTTTT. Translated, it gives CASSPLQGVNEKLFF. Complete variable domain (other parts from reference TRBV28 and TRBJ1-4): DVKVTQSSRYLVKRTGEKVFLECVQDMDHENMFWYRQDPGLGLRLIYFSYDVKMKEKGDIPEGYSVSREKKERFSLILESASTNQTSMYLCASSPLQGVNEKLFFGSGTQLSVL.

The chain is built from TRBV3-1 (or the pseudogene TRBV3-2) and TRBJ2-7, with TRBD2 matching 7 bases. Trimming at V came to 1 base and at J to 5 bases, leaving 11 bases not matched to a gene. Germline V gene lookup returns CDR1 LGHDT and CDR2 YNNKEL (reference sequence). The CDR3 consists of 16 residues. The CDR3 nucleotides read TGTGCCAGCAGCCAAGGCTTTACTAGCGTTCGTGACGAGCAGTACTTC. Its protein product is CASSQGFTSVRDEQYF.

V usage is TRBV5-1 and J usage is TRBJ2-5, with 11 nucleotides matching TRBD2. The CDR3 loop spans 15 amino acids. Trimming removed 6 bases from V and 5 bases from J; junction bases left unmatched: 9. Germline lookup yields CDR1 SGHRS and CDR2 YFSETQ. Here the CDR3 DNA reads TGCGCCAGCACTTTAGCGGGAGGGCCGGGGGAGACCCAGTACTTC. It encodes CASTLAGGPGETQYF.

The V call is TRBV6-5, the J call TRBJ2-7; D gene ambiguous. The CDR3 runs to 15 residues. CDR1 is MNHEY and CDR2 is SVGAGI in the germline V gene. V lost 6 bases and J 0 bases, leaving 15 bases between the germline ends. The CDR3: CASRTLTVSSYEQYF. DNA for the CDR3: TGTGCCAGCAGAACTTTAACAGTTAGCTCCTACGAGCAGTACTTC.

The chain is built from TRBV5-3 and TRBJ2-2; D gene unclear. TRBV5-3 is treated as an ORF (open reading frame) with a function not yet certain. The length of the CDR3 is 15 residues. The germline V and J ends were trimmed by 2 bases and 3 bases, with 11 bases remaining between them. Written as DNA, the CDR3 is TGTGCCAGAAGCTTTACCTGGCCTGACACCGGGGAGCTGTTTTTT. Translated, it gives CARSFTWPDTGELFF.

The chain carries TRBV6-2 or TRBV6-3 and TRBJ2-2; maybe TRBD2 (5 bases). Between the trimmed V and J ends, which lost 0 bases and 6 bases, there was a span of 8 bases. This CDR3 is built from 14 residues. The germline V gene encodes CDR1 MNHEY and CDR2 SVGEGT. DNA for the CDR3: TGTGCCAGCAGTTACTCCCGGGGTCCCGGGGAGCTGTTTTTT. The encoded protein is CASSYSRGPGELFF.

The V and J genes are TRBV5-4 and TRBJ2-1; 9 nucleotides match TRBD1. The trim removed 7 bases at V and 2 bases at J, leaving 13 bases unmatched. The CDR3 extends over 17 amino acids. Germline-derived CDR1 and CDR2 are SGHNT and YYREEE (reference sequence). CDR3 nucleotides: TGTGCCAGCCGCCCGACAGGGGGGATCTCTCCCTACAATGAGCAGTTCTTC. It yields the protein CASRPTGGISPYNEQFF.

V gene TRBV6-1 combines with J gene TRBJ1-3; TRBD1 matches 7 bases. The V gene end was trimmed by 3 bases and the J gene end by 3 bases; junction bases not matched to a gene: 2. CDR3 size: 14 residues. Germline V gives CDR1 MNHNS, CDR2 SASEGT. CDR3 residues: CASSEGTVGNTIYF. In DNA form, the CDR3 reads TGTGCCAGCAGTGAGGGGACAGTTGGAAACACCATATATTTT.

The chain has TRBV6-5 and TRBJ1-5, with TRBD1 matching 9 bases. The CDR3 length is 15 residues. The V segment lost 6 bases and the J segment 6 bases; nucleotides outside the gene matches: 9. CDR1 is MNHEY, CDR2 SVGAGI, per germline. The CDR3 DNA reads as TGTGCCAGCAGGCCGACAGGGGGTTTCGGTCAGCCCCAGCATTTT. It is translated as CASRPTGGFGQPQHF.

V usage is TRBV3-1 (or the pseudogene TRBV3-2) and J usage is TRBJ1-1; 8 bases align to TRBD1. The V segment lost 0 bases and the J segment 2 bases; nucleotides outside the gene matches: 2. Germline V gene sequence: CDR1 LGHDT, CDR2 YNNKEL (reference sequence). CDR3 length equals 15 residues. The CDR3 protein is CASSQDDRGNTEAFF. The CDR3 DNA is TGTGCCAGCAGCCAAGACGACAGGGGTAACACTGAAGCTTTCTTT.

The chain employs TRBV12-3 or TRBV12-4 and TRBJ2-7, with a tentative D call TRBD2 (5 bases). Trimming removed 6 bases from V and 9 bases from J, with 15 bases in between. The CDR3 consists of 12 residues. CDR3 nucleotides: TGTGCCAGCAGAGACCCGGGCAGCGGGCAGTACTTC. Translating gives CASRDPGSGQYF.

This clone was recorded once. The CDR3 sequence: CASSQQGRGLVYNEQFF. The CDR3 DNA sequence: TGTGCCAGCAGCCAACAAGGTCGTGGACTAGTCTACAATGAGCAGTTCTTC. V and J are TRBV3-1 (or the pseudogene TRBV3-2) and TRBJ2-1; 7 positions match TRBD2. The CDR3 extends over 17 amino acids. Losses at the gene ends were 2 bases for V and 3 bases for J; bases not matched to a gene: 10. CDR1 LGHDT and CDR2 YNNKEL come from the germline V gene (reference sequence).

The J gene is TRBJ2-5, the V gene TRBV27; 9 bases map to TRBD2. CDR3 length: 16 residues. The V gene's germline CDR1 is MNHEY and CDR2 SMNVEV (reference sequence). V was pared by 2 bases and J by 3 bases, with 7 bases of the junction left unmatched. The CDR3 DNA reads as TGTGCCAGCAGTTTAATTACTAGCGGGTCGAAAGAGACCCAGTACTTC. Encoded protein: CASSLITSGSKETQYF.